This T cell receptor (beta chain) emerged from a study of blood T cell repertoires in COVID-19. Across the whole study: The United States, Italy and Spain provided the acute and convalescent COVID-19 samples. Sources were T cells, B-cell-depleted T cells, or PBMCs; the material itself was cDNA or gDNA.

In the authors' workflow: For nucleated cells, counts were estimated from reference gene primer amplification. Assay: immunoSEQ multiplex PCR; the TCRdb copy retains only in-frame clones and omits some. V, J and clone size were drawn from that table, and D and trimming were deduced from the DNA. The sample consists of 50,000 to 75,000 clones, 91% of them appearing once. This CDR3 region has 15 residues. After removal of 4 bases from V and 4 bases from J, the junction contained 8 bases not matched to a gene. CDR1 and CDR2 from the germline V gene are SGHTA and FQGTGA. The chain recombines TRBV7-3 with TRBJ2-5, with TRBD2 matching over 8 bases. The source of this sequence is a human donor in a cohort sampled during active COVID-19. Sequencing was carried out using peripheral blood. The CDR3, as DNA: TGTGCCAGCAGCTCCGCGGGGCTAGCGGGAGAGACCCAGTACTTC. Translation: CASSSAGLAGETQYF.